The clone carrying this T cell receptor beta chain turned up a few times. The antigen is not known. The V gene's germline CDR1 is MNHEY and CDR2 SMNVEV (reference sequence). The CDR3 has 13 residues. V was clipped by 3 bases and J by 4 bases, with 7 bases between them. These data belong to a study of cytomegalovirus exposure and HLA in healthy donors. Study observations and caveats: Some TCR beta chains (more than 150 of them) were listed as cytomegalovirus-associated. Analysis was performed later, and it showed HLA-associated TCR beta chains to be more clonally expanded than equally common others.

Researchers ran the PCR with 60 Vbeta and 13 Jbeta primers. Here immunoSEQ multiplex PCR was the method, and the copy in TCRdb shows in-frame clones only, minus some. The sample carries approximately 150,000 clones, about two thirds recorded once. Source material: PBMCs. The clonotype comes from a man aged 55 to 70 in good health and CMV-seronegative. The chain carries TRBV27 and TRBJ1-5; D call uncertain. This chain's CDR3 is CASSFSTNQPQHF. In DNA form, the CDR3 reads TGTGCCAGCAGTTTCTCGACAAATCAGCCCCAGCATTTT.